The rows below give T cell receptor beta chains drawn from one sample of a study of T cell repertoires in cytomegalovirus infection. These receptors' targets are unknown. TCRdb called the reads again in MiXCR, with one record for every CDR3 protein. Of approximately 260,000 distinct CDR3 sequences in the sample, roughly a fifth were seen once. Sequencing used cultured PBMCs, obtained from culture after CMV antigen stimulation. These receptors were taken from a human donor in good health (CMV status not recorded). Some clones in this sample may be carry-over from other donors' samples. The CDR3 runs from the conserved cysteine through the conserved F or W. Each record gives: J gene, V gene, clone size, D gene, CDR3 protein, CDR3 DNA. D genes are given only for firm matches. Not all rows give a size; the values are once, few, many and, for expanded clones, a class.

>TRBJ2-5|TRBV7-9|many|.
CASSLEGRDSRF
TGTGCCAGCAGCTTAGAAGGCCGGGACTCGCGGTTC
>TRBJ1-6|TRBV6-2/TRBV6-3|.|TRBD1
CASSLDRSSPLHF
TGTGCCAGCAGCCTGGACAGGAGTTCACCCCTCCACTTT
>TRBJ2-2|TRBV5-1|many|TRBD2
CASSLETSGSNTGELFF
TGCGCCAGCAGCTTGGAGACTAGCGGATCAAACACCGGGGAGCTGTTTTTT
>TRBJ2-1|TRBV6-4|many|TRBD2
CASSKRGSSYNEQFF
TGTGCCAGCAGCAAGCGGGGGAGCTCCTACAATGAGCAGTTCTTC
>TRBJ2-3|TRBV12-3/TRBV12-4|.|.
CALLGLSTDTQYF
TGTGCCCTCTTAGGACTAAGCACAGATACGCAGTATTTT
>TRBJ1-3|TRBV20-1|few|.
CSARDRGAGNTIYF
TGCAGTGCTAGAGATCGGGGGGCTGGAAACACCATATATTTT
>TRBJ1-5|TRBV19|few|TRBD1
CASSIAAGGGQPQHF
TGTGCCAGTAGTATAGCTGCAGGGGGTGGTCAGCCCCAGCATTTT
>TRBJ2-1|TRBV11-2|few|TRBD2
CASSPSLSAGVREQFF
TGTGCCAGCAGCCCTTCCCTCTCAGCGGGAGTACGGGAGCAGTTCTTC
>TRBJ2-1|TRBV9|few|.
CASSVGTTGQFF
TGTGCCAGCAGCGTAGGGACAACGGGGCAGTTCTTC
>TRBJ2-5|TRBV12-3/TRBV12-4|many|.
CASSLRGLETQYF
TGTGCCAGCAGCTTACGGGGTCTGGAGACCCAGTACTTC
>TRBJ2-3|TRBV7-9|once|TRBD2
CASSLTGGRWADTQYF
TGTGCCAGCAGCTTAACGGGCGGGAGATGGGCAGATACGCAGTATTTT
>TRBJ2-5|TRBV2|few|.
CASSRTVKETQYF
TGTGCCAGCAGCCGGACGGTTAAAGAGACCCAGTACTTC
>TRBJ1-1|TRBV20-1|many|.
CSARAPLGAFF
TGCAGTGCTAGGGCACCTCTAGGAGCTTTCTTT
>TRBJ2-7|TRBV20-1|few|TRBD1
CSARGQGMGEQYF
TGCAGTGCTAGGGGACAGGGAATGGGGGAGCAGTACTTC
>TRBJ2-2|TRBV4-3|.|.
CASSQEVSGDTGELFF
TGCGCCAGCAGCCAAGAGGTTAGCGGTGACACCGGGGAGCTGTTTTTT
>TRBJ1-2|TRBV25-1|many|.
CASSVVSTRGNYGYTF
TGTGCCAGCAGTGTGGTTTCCACACGGGGGAACTATGGCTACACCTTC
>TRBJ1-3|TRBV18|.|.
CASSSSSSGNTIYF
TGTGCCAGCTCTTCATCGAGCTCTGGAAACACCATATATTTT
>TRBJ1-3|TRBV10-3|.|.
CAISPFGRLSGNTIYF
TGTGCCATCAGTCCCTTCGGACGTCTCTCTGGAAACACCATATATTTT
>TRBJ2-1|TRBV7-6|many|.
CASSLASYNEQFF
TGTGCCAGCAGCTTAGCGAGTTACAATGAGCAGTTCTTC
>TRBJ1-5|TRBV11-2|many|TRBD1
CASSLGPGQLNQPQHF
TGTGCCAGCAGCCTCGGGCCGGGACAGCTCAATCAGCCCCAGCATTTT
>TRBJ2-5|TRBV10-3|.|.
CAIGVGGLGETQYF
TGTGCCATCGGAGTGGGGGGGCTGGGGGAGACCCAGTACTTC
>TRBJ2-3|TRBV5-1|.|TRBD2
CASSWRSGSVTDTQYF
TGCGCCAGCAGCTGGAGAAGCGGGAGTGTGACAGATACGCAGTATTTT
>TRBJ2-5|TRBV27|.|.
CASSLTPGIGETQYF
TGTGCCAGCAGTTTAACACCAGGGATTGGGGAGACCCAGTACTTC
>TRBJ2-6|TRBV27|.|TRBD2
CASSPIGGSGANVLTF
TGTGCCAGCAGCCCCATCGGGGGGTCTGGGGCCAACGTCCTGACTTTC
>TRBJ1-1|TRBV7-2|many|.
CASSPRGLNTEAFF
TGTGCCAGCAGCCCCCGGGGCCTGAACACTGAAGCTTTCTTT
>TRBJ2-5|TRBV10-3|.|.
CAIGQGLDQETQYF
TGTGCCATCGGTCAGGGGCTGGATCAAGAGACCCAGTACTTC
>TRBJ2-1|TRBV19|few|.
CASNSGGGLWNEQFF
TGTGCCAGCAATTCCGGAGGAGGGCTGTGGAATGAGCAGTTCTTC
>TRBJ1-6|TRBV7-2|many|TRBD1
CASSLAGQGRDNSPLHF
TGTGCCAGCAGCTTAGCGGGACAGGGCCGCGATAATTCACCCCTCCACTTT
>TRBJ2-3|TRBV15|.|.
CATSRSRATDTQYF
TGTGCCACCAGCAGATCCCGGGCCACAGATACGCAGTATTTT
>TRBJ2-5|TRBV5-6|few|TRBD1
CASSRTGQGGETQYF
TGTGCCAGCAGCCGGACGGGACAGGGAGGAGAGACCCAGTACTTC
>TRBJ2-3|TRBV7-9|.|.
CASSLGGLDRTDTQYF
TGTGCCAGCAGCTTAGGAGGACTTGACCGAACAGATACGCAGTATTTT
>TRBJ2-1|TRBV19|.|.
CASSPMTGYNEQFF
TGTGCCAGTAGTCCGATGACTGGATACAATGAGCAGTTCTTC
>TRBJ2-2|TRBV29-1|.|TRBD2
CSVSGGGLNTGELFF
TGCAGCGTGTCCGGGGGAGGGTTGAACACCGGGGAGCTGTTTTTT
>TRBJ1-2|TRBV12-3/TRBV12-4|.|TRBD1
CASGGQGNYGYTF
TGTGCCAGCGGGGGACAGGGAAACTATGGCTACACCTTC
>TRBJ1-1|TRBV6-2/TRBV6-3|.|.
CASSLPLLKDGEMNTEAFF
TGTGCCAGCAGCCTACCCCTTCTAAAGGACGGTGAGATGAACACTGAAGCTTTCTTT
>TRBJ1-1|TRBV6-6|few|TRBD1
CASSSQAGYRGRGTEAFF
TGTGCCAGCAGTTCTCAAGCGGGCTACAGGGGGCGAGGGACTGAAGCTTTCTTT
>TRBJ2-2|TRBV12-3/TRBV12-4|.|.
CASGTSANTGELFF
TGTGCCAGCGGGACCAGTGCGAACACCGGGGAGCTGTTTTTT
>TRBJ2-5|TRBV12-3/TRBV12-4|many|TRBD2
CASSTSGTSGLETQYF
TGTGCCAGCAGTACAAGCGGGACTAGCGGTCTAGAGACCCAGTACTTC
>TRBJ2-1|TRBV19|.|TRBD1
CASSTGTGGPRRIHNEQFF
TGTGCCAGTAGTACCGGGACAGGGGGCCCCCGCAGGATCCACAATGAGCAGTTCTTC
>TRBJ2-1|TRBV11-2|many|TRBD2
CASRGGMSGTTSGRRSYNEQFF
TGTGCCAGCAGGGGGGGGATGTCCGGGACAACTAGCGGGAGGCGCTCCTACAATGAGCAGTTCTTC
>TRBJ2-3|TRBV7-2|few|TRBD2
CASSGGLAGYTDTQYF
TGTGCCAGCAGCGGGGGACTAGCGGGATACACAGATACGCAGTATTTT
>TRBJ2-1|TRBV7-2|many|.
CASSLRLPSYNEQFF
TGTGCCAGCAGCTTACGACTCCCCTCCTACAATGAGCAGTTCTTC
>TRBJ2-1|TRBV6-2/TRBV6-3|.|TRBD2
CASSYAGGAYNEQFF
TGTGCCAGCAGTTACGCGGGAGGAGCTTACAATGAGCAGTTCTTC
>TRBJ2-1|TRBV5-4|few|TRBD2
CASSSPGGGPYNEQFF
TGTGCCAGCAGCTCACCGGGAGGGGGACCATACAATGAGCAGTTCTTC
>TRBJ1-1|TRBV19|.|TRBD1
CASSKNWDSRTEAFF
TGTGCCAGTAGTAAGAACTGGGACAGCAGAACTGAAGCTTTCTTT
>TRBJ2-1|TRBV7-8|many|TRBD2
CASTWGGSSNNEQFF
TGTGCCAGCACCTGGGGCGGGAGCTCGAACAATGAGCAGTTCTTC
>TRBJ2-6|TRBV7-9|.|TRBD1
CASSLGGQGTGANVLTF
TGTGCCAGCAGCTTAGGCGGACAGGGCACTGGGGCCAACGTCCTGACTTTC
>TRBJ2-5|TRBV5-4|.|.
CATGQPQETQYF
TGTGCCACTGGACAGCCTCAAGAGACCCAGTACTTC
>TRBJ2-1|TRBV7-3|.|.
CASSSPGGSEQFF
TGTGCCAGCAGCTCCCCTGGGGGATCTGAGCAGTTCTTC
>TRBJ2-1|TRBV12-3/TRBV12-4|.|TRBD2
CASRDASGRRNEQFF
TGTGCCAGCAGGGACGCGAGCGGGAGGCGTAATGAGCAGTTCTTC
>TRBJ2-5|TRBV11-3|many|.
CASSLGSVQETQYF
TGTGCCAGCAGCTTAGGGTCAGTGCAAGAGACCCAGTACTTC
>TRBJ2-1|TRBV6-2/TRBV6-3|few|TRBD1
CASSYSRQGARGEQFF
TGTGCCAGCAGTTACTCGAGGCAGGGGGCGCGCGGTGAGCAGTTCTTC
>TRBJ1-4|TRBV7-2|many|.
CASSLEGITNEKLFF
TGTGCCAGCAGCTTAGAGGGGATAACTAATGAAAAACTGTTTTTT
>TRBJ1-3|TRBV6-6|many|.
CASSYSNKGNTIYF
TGTGCCAGCAGTTACTCGAATAAAGGAAACACCATATATTTT
>TRBJ1-3|TRBV19|.|.
CASSEGVGNTIYF
TGTGCCAGTAGTGAAGGGGTTGGAAACACCATATATTTT
>TRBJ1-2|TRBV4-3|.|TRBD1
CASSQDYGQDYGYTF
TGCGCCAGCAGCCAAGATTACGGACAGGACTATGGCTACACCTTC
>TRBJ1-1|TRBV25-1|.|.
CASSEYLRSTEAFF
TGTGCCAGCAGTGAATATCTTCGCTCCACTGAAGCTTTCTTT